One and the same sample provided the 18 T cell receptor beta chains below, sequenced in a study of cytomegalovirus exposure and HLA in healthy donors. The PCR contained 60 Vbeta and 13 Jbeta primers. The table came from immunoSEQ multiplex PCR; TCRdb's copy has only in-frame clones and leaves some out. The sample has roughly 120,000 clones; 82% are singletons. Sequencing was carried out using PBMCs. These receptors all come from a woman aged 18-29 years in good health and CMV-seronegative.

V is TRBV4-3 and J is TRBJ1-2; a weak D match, TRBD1 (5 bases). Germline-derived CDR1 and CDR2 are LGHNA and YSLEER. V was clipped by 0 bases and J by 7 bases, with 15 bases between them. The CDR3 runs to 15 residues. The CDR3 loop reads CASSQDLKGWTGYTF. The CDR3, as DNA: TGCGCCAGCAGCCAAGATCTAAAGGGGTGGACTGGCTACACCTTC.

V usage is TRBV19 and J usage is TRBJ2-1, with 13 nucleotides matching TRBD2. This CDR3 spans 13 amino acids. CDR1 and CDR2 (germline): LNHDA, SQIVND (reference sequence). Trimming removed 8 bases from V and 8 bases from J; junction bases left unmatched: 3. In DNA, the CDR3 is TGTGCCAGTCGGACTAGCGGGAGCTATGAGCAGTTCTTC. As protein: CASRTSGSYEQFF.

The V gene is TRBV5-1, the J gene TRBJ1-4, with D possibly being TRBD1 (6 bases). The CDR3 has 17 amino acids. With 4 bases removed from V and 3 bases from J, the gap between germline ends came to 19 bases. From germline, CDR1 is SGHRS and CDR2 YFSETQ. CDR3 in amino acids: CASSRGQTEHPNEKLFF. The DNA of the CDR3 is TGCGCCAGCAGCCGTGGACAGACAGAACACCCTAATGAAAAACTGTTTTTT.

This clone was counted once. At the DNA level, this CDR3 is encoded by other sequences in the same sample as well. CDR3 region: CASSQATDTQYF. As DNA, the CDR3 is TGTGCCAGCAGTCAGGCTACAGATACGCAGTATTTT. The chain combines TRBV2 with TRBJ2-3; no reliable D call. V shed 5 bases and J shed 3 bases, with 6 bases lying between them. CDR3 length equals 12 residues. Germline assignment: CDR1 SNHLY and CDR2 FYNNEI.

The rearrangement uses TRBV6-5 and TRBJ1-4; no definite D call. From germline, CDR1 is MNHEY and CDR2 SVGAGI. CDR3 length: 15 amino acids. The V and J ends lost 0 bases and 0 bases respectively, with 5 bases between them. The CDR3 nucleotides read TGTGCCAGCAGTTACTCCGGGGCAACTAATGAAAAACTGTTTTTT. This translates into CASSYSGATNEKLFF.

J is TRBJ2-5 and V is TRBV19; D is perhaps TRBD2 (7 bases). V was shortened by 8 bases and J by 5 bases, with 12 bases between the two germline ends. The germline V gene encodes CDR1 LNHDA and CDR2 SQIVND (reference sequence). CDR3 length: 12 amino acids. Written as DNA, the CDR3 is TGTGCCAGTTCACAGGGAGGGGAGACCCAGTACTTC. It specifies CASSQGGETQYF.

This chain joins TRBV5-4 and TRBJ2-1, with a tentative D call TRBD2 (6 bases). This CDR3 has 14 amino acids. Per the germline V gene, CDR1 is SGHNT and CDR2 is YYREEE (reference sequence). Deletions cut 1 base from V and 9 bases from J, with 14 bases between. The CDR3 nucleotides read TGTGCCAGCAGCTTGAAGGTCTCCGGGGGTGAGCAGTTCTTC. Its protein product is CASSLKVSGGEQFF.

A note on this clone: The junction departs from the called germline gene at one end, perhaps through a read error. The chain joins TRBV28 to TRBJ2-1; D unresolved. In germline, CDR1 is MDHEN, CDR2 SYDVKM. This CDR3 is 12 amino acids long. CDR3 coding DNA: TGTGCCAGCATCTCTGCTTACAATGGGCAGTTCTTC. Translating gives CASISAYNGQFF.

This clone was seen a single time. CDR3 DNA sequence: TGCGCCAGCAGCCTTGACAGGTTGAACACTGAAGCTTTCTTT. Translating it yields CASSLDRLNTEAFF. This chain connects TRBV4-1 to TRBJ1-1; tentative D call: TRBD1 (6 bases). Deletions cut 4 bases from V and 0 bases from J, with 9 bases between. CDR1 MGHRA and CDR2 YSYEKL come from the germline V gene. This CDR3 is 14 amino acids long.

The J gene is TRBJ1-2, the V gene TRBV5-6; perhaps TRBD1 as D (6 bases). The CDR3 loop spans 15 amino acids. Germline V gene lookup returns CDR1 SGHDT and CDR2 YYEEEE. Trimming removed 4 bases at V and 8 bases at J, with 21 bases between. CDR3 DNA sequence: TGTGCCAGCAGCCGATGGCCACCAGGGGATTCGGGCTACACCTTC. It codes for CASSRWPPGDSGYTF.

In its sample, this clone was seen once. The gene calls are TRBV5-1 and TRBJ2-2; 10 bases line up with TRBD1. The J segment lost 3 bases and the V segment lost 4 bases, leaving 6 bases of the junction unmatched. This CDR3 region has 16 residues. CDR1 and CDR2 (germline): SGHRS, YFSETQ. CDR3 loop: CASSPGQGPDTGELFF. The DNA for the CDR3 is TGCGCCAGCAGCCCGGGACAGGGGCCCGACACCGGGGAGCTGTTTTTT.

CDR3: CASRYRALNTEAFF. The CDR3 coding sequence is TGTGCCAGCAGATACAGGGCCTTGAACACTGAAGCTTTCTTT. The J gene is TRBJ1-1, the V gene TRBV2; TRBD1 might be the D (6 bases). Germline V lookup: CDR1 SNHLY, CDR2 FYNNEI. The V gene lost 6 bases and the J gene lost 0 bases, with 11 bases spanning the gap. The CDR3 is 14 amino acids.

This clone was counted a few times. The CDR3 spells CASSIPPWTGSNEQFF. The CDR3 DNA reads as TGTGCCAGTAGTATCCCCCCTTGGACAGGGTCCAATGAGCAGTTCTTC. The V call is TRBV19, the J call TRBJ2-1, with 8 positions matching TRBD1. In germline, CDR1 is LNHDA, CDR2 SQIVND (reference sequence). With V trimmed by 3 bases and J by 6 bases, 10 bases remained unmatched. The CDR3 has 16 residues.

The chain has TRBV30 and TRBJ1-2; D gene uncertain. Germline V CDR1 and CDR2: GTSNPN, SVGIG (reference sequence). Trimming cost V 0 bases and J 7 bases, with 12 bases left between them. The CDR3 has 13 residues. CDR3 protein: CAWSVQFDRGYTF. The CDR3 nucleotides read TGTGCCTGGAGTGTACAATTCGATCGTGGCTACACCTTC.

The table lists this clone with a count of one. The V call is TRBV19, the J call TRBJ1-4; D call uncertain. This CDR3 is built from 13 residues. The ends were cut back, 3 bases at V and 7 bases at J, with 9 bases in the middle. Germline CDR1 is LNHDA and CDR2 is SQIVND (reference sequence). DNA of the CDR3: TGTGCCAGTAGTATGGAGGGTAGTGAAAAACTGTTTTTT. The encoded protein is CASSMEGSEKLFF.

The rearrangement uses TRBV19 and TRBJ1-6; no firm D call. Germline assignment: CDR1 LNHDA and CDR2 SQIVND (reference sequence). The CDR3 sequence is 15 residues long. Trimming shortened V by 4 bases and J by 6 bases, and 13 bases separated the two germline ends. The CDR3 DNA is TGTGCCAGTAGTAGCCTTTTGGCGGTTAATTCACCCCTCCACTTT. Translation: CASSSLLAVNSPLHF. The entire variable domain, with the rest obtained from reference TRBV19 and TRBJ1-6, is as follows: DGGITQSPKYLFRKEGQNVTLSCEQNLNHDAMYWYRQDPGQGLRLIYYSQIVNDFQKGDIAEGYSVSREKKESFPLTVTSAQKNPTAFYLCASSSLLAVNSPLHFGNGTRLTVT.

There are a few counts of this clone. V usage is TRBV7-9 and J usage is TRBJ2-7; TRBD2 aligns across 7 bases. Germline CDR1 reads SEHNR; CDR2 reads FQNEAQ (reference sequence). CDR3 length equals 14 residues. V shed 5 bases, J shed 4 bases, and the junction held 8 bases outside the gene matches. CDR3 sequence: CASSHRTSRYEQYF. The CDR3 DNA reads TGTGCCAGCAGCCACCGGACTAGTAGGTACGAGCAGTACTTC.

J is TRBJ1-5 and V is TRBV6-5, with D perhaps TRBD1 (5 bases). The V end lost 6 bases, the J end lost 5 bases, and 11 bases lay between the germline ends. The length of the CDR3 is 13 residues. Germline values: CDR1 MNHEY, CDR2 SVGAGI. The CDR3 is CASRNPGDQPQHF. The CDR3 DNA is TGTGCCAGCAGGAACCCGGGGGATCAGCCCCAGCATTTT.